The sample holds a few counts of the clone carrying this T cell receptor beta chain. The data were obtained in a study of blood T cell repertoires in COVID-19. At the level of the study: Sites in the United States, Italy and Spain provided acute and convalescent COVID-19 samples. Sources were T cells, B-cell-depleted T cells, or PBMCs; the material itself was cDNA or gDNA.

In the source study's methods: By means of reference gene primer amplification, nucleated cell counts were estimated. Assay: immunoSEQ multiplex PCR; the TCRdb copy retains only in-frame clones and omits some. That table gives V, J and clone size, and the DNA gave D and trimming. The table lists 90,000 to 130,000 clones, approximately 85% of them singletons, with roughly 1.5% in the top ten. Germline V CDR1 and CDR2: SQVTM, ANQGSEA. V dropped 6 bases and J dropped 0 bases, with 12 bases sitting between them. CDR3 length: 14 residues. The sequence was obtained from a man aged 35 to 55 with acute or convalescent COVID-19. This chain links TRBV29-1 with TRBJ1-5, with D maybe TRBD1 (5 bases). Sequencing used peripheral blood. The DNA of the CDR3 is TGCAGCGTCCGGGAGGGGTATAGCAATCAGCCCCAGCATTTT. Translation: CSVREGYSNQPQHF.